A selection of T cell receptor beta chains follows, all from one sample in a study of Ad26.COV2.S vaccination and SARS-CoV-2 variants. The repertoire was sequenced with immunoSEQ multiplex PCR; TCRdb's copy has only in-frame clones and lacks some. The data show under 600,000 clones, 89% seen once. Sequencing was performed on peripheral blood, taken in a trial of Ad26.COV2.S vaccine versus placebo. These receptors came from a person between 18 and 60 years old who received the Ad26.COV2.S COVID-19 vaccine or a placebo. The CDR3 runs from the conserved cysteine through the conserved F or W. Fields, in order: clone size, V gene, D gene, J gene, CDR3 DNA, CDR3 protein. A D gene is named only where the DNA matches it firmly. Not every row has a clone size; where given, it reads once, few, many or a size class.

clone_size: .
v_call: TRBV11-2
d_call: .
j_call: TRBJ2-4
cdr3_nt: TGTGCCAGCAGCCCCCCTCTGGACAAAAACATTCAGTACTTC
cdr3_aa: CASSPPLDKNIQYF

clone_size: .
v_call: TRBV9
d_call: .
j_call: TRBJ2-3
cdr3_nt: TGTGCCAGCAGCGTAGCGGGGAACTGGTGGGCAGATACGCAGTATTTT
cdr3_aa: CASSVAGNWWADTQYF

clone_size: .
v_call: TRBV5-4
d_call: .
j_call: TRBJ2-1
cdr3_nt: TGTGCCAGCAGCTTGGACAGCGGTTACAATGAGCAGTTCTTC
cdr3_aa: CASSLDSGYNEQFF

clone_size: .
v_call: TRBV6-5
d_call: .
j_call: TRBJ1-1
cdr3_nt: TGTGCCAGCAGTTACTCGGGGACAAATGAAGCTTTCTTT
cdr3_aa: CASSYSGTNEAFF

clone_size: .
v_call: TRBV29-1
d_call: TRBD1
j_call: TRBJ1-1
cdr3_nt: TGCAGCGATGGAAGACAGGGACGGAGAGCTTTCTTT
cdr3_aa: CSDGRQGRRAFF

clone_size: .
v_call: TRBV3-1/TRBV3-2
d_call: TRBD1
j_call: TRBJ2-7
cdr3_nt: TGTGCCAGCAGCCACCGGACAGGGGCCTACGAGCAGTACTTC
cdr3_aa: CASSHRTGAYEQYF

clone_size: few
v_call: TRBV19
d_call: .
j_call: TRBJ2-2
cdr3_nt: TGTGCCACCCAGGACAGTCTTCGGAACACCGGGGAGCTGTTTTTT
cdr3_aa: CATQDSLRNTGELFF

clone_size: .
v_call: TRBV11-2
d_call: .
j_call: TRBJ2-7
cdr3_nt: TGTGCCAGCAGCTTAGCCTACTATCAGTCCTACGAGCAGTACTTC
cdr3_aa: CASSLAYYQSYEQYF

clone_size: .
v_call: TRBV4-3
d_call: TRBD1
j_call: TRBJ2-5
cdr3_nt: TGCGCCAGCAGCCAAGGGACAGGACGGGAGACCCAGTACTTC
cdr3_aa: CASSQGTGRETQYF

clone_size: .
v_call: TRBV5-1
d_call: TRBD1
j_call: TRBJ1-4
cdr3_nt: TGCGCCAGCAGCTTGTTTCCTACAGGGGAGGATGAAAAACTGTTTTTT
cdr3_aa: CASSLFPTGEDEKLFF

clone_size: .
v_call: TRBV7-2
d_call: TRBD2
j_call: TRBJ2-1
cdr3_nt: TGTGCCAGCAGCCCACAAGTTGGAGCGGGAGGGTACAATGAGCAGTTCTTC
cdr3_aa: CASSPQVGAGGYNEQFF

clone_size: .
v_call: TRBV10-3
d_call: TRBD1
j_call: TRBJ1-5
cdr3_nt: TGTGCCATTAGACAGGGGGCTGGTCAGCCCCAGCATTTT
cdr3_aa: CAIRQGAGQPQHF

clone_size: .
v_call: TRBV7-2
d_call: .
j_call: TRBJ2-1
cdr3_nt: TGTGCCAGCAGCTTCCAGGGGCGTTACAATGAGCAGTTCTTC
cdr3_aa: CASSFQGRYNEQFF

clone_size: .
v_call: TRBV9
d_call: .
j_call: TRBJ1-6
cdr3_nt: TGTGCCAGCAGCGTACGGTCCGGCCGCTCCGGCAATAATTCACCCCTCCACTTT
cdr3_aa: CASSVRSGRSGNNSPLHF

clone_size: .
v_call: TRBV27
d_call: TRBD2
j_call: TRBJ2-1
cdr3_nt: TGTGCCAGCAAGCTAGGGACTAGCTCCTACAATGAGCAGTTCTTC
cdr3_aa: CASKLGTSSYNEQFF

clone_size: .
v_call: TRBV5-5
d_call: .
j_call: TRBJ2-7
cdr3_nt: TGTGCCAGCAGCTTGGCTAGAGCGAGCTACGAGCAGTACTTC
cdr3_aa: CASSLARASYEQYF

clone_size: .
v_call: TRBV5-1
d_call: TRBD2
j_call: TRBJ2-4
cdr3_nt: TGCGCCAGCAGCTGGGGACTAGCGGGAGTGTCCAAAAACATTCAGTACTTC
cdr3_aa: CASSWGLAGVSKNIQYF

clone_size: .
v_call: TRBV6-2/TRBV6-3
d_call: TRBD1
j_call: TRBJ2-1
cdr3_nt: TGTGCCAGCAGCCCCCGGGACAGGAGATACAATGAGCAGTTCTTC
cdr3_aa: CASSPRDRRYNEQFF

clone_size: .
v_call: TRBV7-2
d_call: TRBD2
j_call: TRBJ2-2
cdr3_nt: TGTGCCAGCAGCCTACTAGCGGGGGCCACCGGGGAGCTGTTTTTT
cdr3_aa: CASSLLAGATGELFF

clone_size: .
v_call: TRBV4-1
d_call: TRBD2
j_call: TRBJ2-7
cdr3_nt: TGCGCCAGCAGCCAAGGAGTAGCGGGGGGGCCGCTGACCTACGAGCAGTACTTC
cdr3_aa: CASSQGVAGGPLTYEQYF

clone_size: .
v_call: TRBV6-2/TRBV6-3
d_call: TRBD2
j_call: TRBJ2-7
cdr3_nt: TGTGCCAGCAGTTACCGGGGGGGTACCTACGAGCAGTACTTC
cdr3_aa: CASSYRGGTYEQYF

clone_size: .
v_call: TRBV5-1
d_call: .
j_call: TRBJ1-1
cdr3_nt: TGCGCCAGCAGCACTTGGGGCACTGAAGCTTTCTTT
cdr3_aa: CASSTWGTEAFF

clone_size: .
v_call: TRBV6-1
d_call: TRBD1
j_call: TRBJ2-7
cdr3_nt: TGTGCCAGCAGTGATATGGACAGGGGTCCCTACGAGCAGTACTTC
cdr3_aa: CASSDMDRGPYEQYF

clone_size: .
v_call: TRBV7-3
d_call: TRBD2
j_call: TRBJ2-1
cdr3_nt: TGTGCCAGCAGCTTAAGGGGTAGCGGGAGGGCTCTAAGCTCCTACAATGAGCAGTTCTTC
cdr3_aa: CASSLRGSGRALSSYNEQFF

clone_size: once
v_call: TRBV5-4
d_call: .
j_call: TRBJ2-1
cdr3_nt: TGTGCCAGCAGCCCCGGGGGGCGAAACAATGAGCAGTTCTTC
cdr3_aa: CASSPGGRNNEQFF

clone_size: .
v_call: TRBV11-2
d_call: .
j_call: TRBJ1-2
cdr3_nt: TGTGCCAGCAGTCCAGGGCACGGCTACACCTTC
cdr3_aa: CASSPGHGYTF

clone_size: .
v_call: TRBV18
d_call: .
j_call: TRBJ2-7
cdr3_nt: TGTGCCAGCTCAGGCGACAATTCCTACGAGCAGTACTTC
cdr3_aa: CASSGDNSYEQYF

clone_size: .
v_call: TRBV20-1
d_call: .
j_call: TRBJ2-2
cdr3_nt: TGCAGTGCTCCAGGGTCCGGGGAGCTGTTTTTT
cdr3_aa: CSAPGSGELFF

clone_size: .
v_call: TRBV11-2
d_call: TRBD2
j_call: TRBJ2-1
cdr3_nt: TGTGCCAGCAGCTTAGCCCCAGTTACTAGCGGGAGAAGGTATGAGCAGTTCTTC
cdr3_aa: CASSLAPVTSGRRYEQFF

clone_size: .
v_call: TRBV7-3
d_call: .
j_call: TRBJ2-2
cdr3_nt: TGTGCCAGCAGCTTAATTTGGGGGGTCCCCCCGAACACCGGGGAGCTGTTTTTT
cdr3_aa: CASSLIWGVPPNTGELFF

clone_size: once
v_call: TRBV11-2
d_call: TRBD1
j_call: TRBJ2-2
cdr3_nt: TGTGCCAGCAGCGCGGACAGGGTCACCGGGGAGCTGTTTTTT
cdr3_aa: CASSADRVTGELFF

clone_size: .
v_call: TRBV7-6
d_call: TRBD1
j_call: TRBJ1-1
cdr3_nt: TGTGCCAGCAGCTCCACCGGGACAGGAAACACTGAAGCTTTCTTT
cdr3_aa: CASSSTGTGNTEAFF

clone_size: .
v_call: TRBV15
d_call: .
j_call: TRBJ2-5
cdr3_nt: TGTGCCACCAGCTTTAGGAGGAGTCAAGAGACCCAGTACTTC
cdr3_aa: CATSFRRSQETQYF

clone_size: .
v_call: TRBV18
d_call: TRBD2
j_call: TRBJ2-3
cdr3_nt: TGTGCCAGCTCACCACTAGCGGGGGGCACAGATACGCAGTATTTT
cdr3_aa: CASSPLAGGTDTQYF

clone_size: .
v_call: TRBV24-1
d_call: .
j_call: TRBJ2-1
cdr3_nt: TGTGCCACCAGTGATTCGAGCGTAGGGAGATACGAGCAGTTCTTC
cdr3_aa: CATSDSSVGRYEQFF

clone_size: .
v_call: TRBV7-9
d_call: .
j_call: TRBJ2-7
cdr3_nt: TGTGCCAGCAGCTTTCGACAGGACAACGAGCAGTACTTC
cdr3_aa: CASSFRQDNEQYF

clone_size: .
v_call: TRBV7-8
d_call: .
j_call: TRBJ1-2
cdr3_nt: TGTGCCAGCAGCTTGGTGTCCCAGGGCTACTATGGCTACACCTTC
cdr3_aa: CASSLVSQGYYGYTF

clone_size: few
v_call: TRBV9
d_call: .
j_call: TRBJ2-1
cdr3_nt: TGTGCCAGCAGCGTAGAGGACAATGAGCAGTTCTTC
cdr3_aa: CASSVEDNEQFF

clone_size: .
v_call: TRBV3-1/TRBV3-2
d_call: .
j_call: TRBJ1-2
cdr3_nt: TGTGCCAGCAGCCAAGATGTCCCGGGGGCGGGGGACTATGGCTACACCTTC
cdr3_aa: CASSQDVPGAGDYGYTF

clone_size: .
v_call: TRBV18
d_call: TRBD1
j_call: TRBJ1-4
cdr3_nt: TGTGCCAGCACTATCACGCCTAAGGGGGCGCAAGAAAAACTGTTTTTT
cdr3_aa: CASTITPKGAQEKLFF

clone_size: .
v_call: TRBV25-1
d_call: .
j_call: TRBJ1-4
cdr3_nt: TGTGCCAGCAGTGACTCAAACCCCAATGAAAAACTGTTTTTT
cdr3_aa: CASSDSNPNEKLFF

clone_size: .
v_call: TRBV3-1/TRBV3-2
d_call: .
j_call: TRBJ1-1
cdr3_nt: TGTGCCAGCAGCCAAGGGGAGGATGCTCCTCCGGCTTTCTTT
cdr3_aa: CASSQGEDAPPAFF

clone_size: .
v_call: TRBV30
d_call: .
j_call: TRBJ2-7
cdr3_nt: TGTGCCTGGAGGCCGGCCTTAGTGGGTGAGCAGTACTTC
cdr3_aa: CAWRPALVGEQYF

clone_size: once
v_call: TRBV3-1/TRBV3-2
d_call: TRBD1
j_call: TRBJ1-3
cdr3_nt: TGTGCCAGCAGCCAAGGCAGGGGGCAGGGAAACACCATATATTTT
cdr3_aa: CASSQGRGQGNTIYF

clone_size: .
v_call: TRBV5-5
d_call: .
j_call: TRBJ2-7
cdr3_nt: TGTGCCAGCAACCCGGTAGGAGGGATAATCTCCTACGAGCAGTACTTC
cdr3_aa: CASNPVGGIISYEQYF

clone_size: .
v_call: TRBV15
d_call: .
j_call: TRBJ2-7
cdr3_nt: TGTGCCACCAGCAGAGGGGCGGCCCGGCCCCCCTACGAGCAGTACTTC
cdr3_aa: CATSRGAARPPYEQYF

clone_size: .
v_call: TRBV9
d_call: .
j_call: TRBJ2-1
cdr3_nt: TGTGCCAGCGGCGGTAGCTCCTACAATGAGCAGTTCTTC
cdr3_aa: CASGGSSYNEQFF

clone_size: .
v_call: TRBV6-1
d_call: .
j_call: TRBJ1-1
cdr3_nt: TGTGCCAGCAGTGGGCTTCGAGGTCAGACCGGCCCTGAAGCTTTCTTT
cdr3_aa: CASSGLRGQTGPEAFF

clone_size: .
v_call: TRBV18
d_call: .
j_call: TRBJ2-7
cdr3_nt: TGTGCCAGCTCACCTTCAGGGGCCTACGAGCAGTACTTC
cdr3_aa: CASSPSGAYEQYF

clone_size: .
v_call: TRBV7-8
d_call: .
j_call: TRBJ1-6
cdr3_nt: TGTGCCAGCAGCCTGCCCGGCCGTTATAATTCACCCCTCCACTTT
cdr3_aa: CASSLPGRYNSPLHF